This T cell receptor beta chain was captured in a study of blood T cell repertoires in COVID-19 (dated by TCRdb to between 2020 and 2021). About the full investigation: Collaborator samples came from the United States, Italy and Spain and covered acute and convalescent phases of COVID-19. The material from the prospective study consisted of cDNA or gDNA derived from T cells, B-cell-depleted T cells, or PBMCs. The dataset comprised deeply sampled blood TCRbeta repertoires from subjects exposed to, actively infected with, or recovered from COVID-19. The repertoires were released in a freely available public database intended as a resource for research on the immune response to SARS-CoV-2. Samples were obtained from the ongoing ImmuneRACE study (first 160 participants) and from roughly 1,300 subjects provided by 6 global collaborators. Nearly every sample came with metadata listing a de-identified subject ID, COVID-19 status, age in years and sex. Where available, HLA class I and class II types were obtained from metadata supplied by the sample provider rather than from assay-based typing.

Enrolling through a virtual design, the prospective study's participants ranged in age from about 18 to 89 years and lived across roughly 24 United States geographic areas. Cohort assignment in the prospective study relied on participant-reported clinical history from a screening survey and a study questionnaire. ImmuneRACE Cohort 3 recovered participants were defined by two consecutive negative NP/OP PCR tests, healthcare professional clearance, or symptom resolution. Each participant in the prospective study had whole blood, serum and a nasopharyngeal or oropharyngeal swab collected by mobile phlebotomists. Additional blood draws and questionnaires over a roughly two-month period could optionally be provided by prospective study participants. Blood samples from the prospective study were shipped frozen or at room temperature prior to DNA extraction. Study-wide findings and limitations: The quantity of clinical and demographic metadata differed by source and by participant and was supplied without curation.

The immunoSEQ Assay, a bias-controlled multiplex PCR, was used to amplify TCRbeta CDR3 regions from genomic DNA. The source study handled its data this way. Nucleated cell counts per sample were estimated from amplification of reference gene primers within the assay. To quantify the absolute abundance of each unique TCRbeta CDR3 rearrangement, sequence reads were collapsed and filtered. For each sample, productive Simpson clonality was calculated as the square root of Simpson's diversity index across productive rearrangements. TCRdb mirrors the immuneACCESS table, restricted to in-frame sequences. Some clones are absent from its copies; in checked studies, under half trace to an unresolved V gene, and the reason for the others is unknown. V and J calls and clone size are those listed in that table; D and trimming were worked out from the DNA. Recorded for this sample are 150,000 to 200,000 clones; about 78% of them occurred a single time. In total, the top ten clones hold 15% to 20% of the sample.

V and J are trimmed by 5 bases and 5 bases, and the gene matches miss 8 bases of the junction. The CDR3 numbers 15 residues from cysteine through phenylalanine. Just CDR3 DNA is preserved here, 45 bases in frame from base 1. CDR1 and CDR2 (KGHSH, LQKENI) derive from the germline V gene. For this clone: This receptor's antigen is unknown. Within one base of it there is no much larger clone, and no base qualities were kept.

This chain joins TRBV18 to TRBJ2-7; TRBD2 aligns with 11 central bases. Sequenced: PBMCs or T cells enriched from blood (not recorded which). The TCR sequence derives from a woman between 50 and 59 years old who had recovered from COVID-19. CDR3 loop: CASSISLAGENEQYF. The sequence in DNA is TGTGCCAGCTCAATTTCACTAGCGGGAGAAAACGAGCAGTACTTC. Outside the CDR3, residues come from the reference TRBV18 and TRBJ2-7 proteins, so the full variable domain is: NAGVMQNPRHLVRRRGQEARLRCSPMKGHSHVYWYRQLPEEGLKFMVYLQKENIIDESGMPKERFSAEFPKEGPSILRIQQVVRGDSAAYFCASSISLAGENEQYFGPGTRLTVT.